The 24 T cell receptor beta chains below all came from one sample that was sequenced in a study of vaccination and CD4 T cells after COVID-19. The assay that was used to sequence DNA from cultured CD4+ T cells was the Oncomine TCR Beta short-read assay. TCRdb called the PCR reads again in MiXCR, with one record for every CDR3 protein. The profile shows about 12,000 distinct CDR3 sequences, approximately 50% of them singletons. Antigen specificity for these receptors is unknown. The treatment is: approximately 11-day PBMC culture with coronavirus spike peptide pools or control peptides (ViraFEST assay). The sequencing sample was made of CD4+ T cells from blood, cultured in vitro. All receptors derive from a human donor who had recovered from COVID-19.

This clonotype is a singleton in its sample. V is TRBV4-1 and J is TRBJ1-6, with D possibly matching TRBD1 (6 bases). The germline V gene has CDR1 MGHRA and CDR2 YSYEKL. CDR3 length equals 18 residues. The germline V and J ends were trimmed by 0 bases and 0 bases, with 12 bases remaining between them. This chain's CDR3 is CASSQDGDKSSYNSPLHF. In nucleotides, the CDR3 is TGCGCCAGCAGCCAAGATGGGGACAAAAGCTCCTATAATTCACCCCTCCACTTT.

The chain joins TRBV6-1 to TRBJ2-7, with 10 bases identical to TRBD2. The trim removed 5 bases at V and 4 bases at J, leaving 5 bases unmatched. The CDR3 spans 14 residues. The germline CDR1 and CDR2 sequences are MNHNS and SASEGT. The CDR3 reads CASSTGTSEYEQYF. In DNA, the CDR3 is TGTGCCAGCAGTACCGGGACTAGCGAGTACGAGCAGTACTTC.

V and J are TRBV11-2 and TRBJ1-3; a possible D gene is TRBD1 (5 bases). V was cut by 4 bases and J by 1 base, with 11 bases left in between. Germline CDR1 is SGHAT and CDR2 is FQNNGV. The CDR3 has 15 amino acids. The DNA for the CDR3 is TGTGCCAGCAGCTCTTTTGGGGGGTCTGGAAACACCATATATTTT. This translates into CASSSFGGSGNTIYF.

This sequence joins TRBV18 and TRBJ2-5; 9 bases are a match to TRBD1. Trimming took 3 bases from V and 5 from J; bases not matched to a gene: 4. This CDR3 has 14 residues. Germline V gives CDR1 KGHSH, CDR2 LQKENI. The CDR3 region is CASSPTGGIETQYF. Written as DNA, the CDR3 is TGTGCCAGCTCACCGACAGGGGGGATCGAGACCCAGTACTTC.

The chain is built from TRBV20-1 and TRBJ1-5; TRBD1 aligns across 8 bases. Germline V gene data show CDR1 as DFQATT and CDR2 as SNEGSKA (reference sequence). This CDR3 is built from 14 residues. The junction had 6 bases not matched to a gene; V was cut back by 5 bases and J by 3 bases. The CDR3 loop is CSAPGQDVNQPQHF. For the CDR3, the DNA is TGCAGTGCTCCGGGACAGGACGTCAATCAGCCCCAGCATTTT.

The CDR3 nucleotides read TGCAGTGCTAGAGTATCCGGGACTAGCGTTGGGACCCAGTACTTC. Amino acid sequence: CSARVSGTSVGTQYF. The rearrangement uses TRBV20-1 and TRBJ2-5; 10 bases line up with TRBD2. The CDR3 consists of 15 residues. CDR1 DFQATT and CDR2 SNEGSKA come from the germline V gene (reference sequence). V shed 1 base and J 7 bases; nucleotides not matched to a gene: 9.

The chain couples TRBV27 to TRBJ1-4, with 8 bases matching TRBD1. The CDR3 runs 14 residues. Germline loops: CDR1 MNHEY, CDR2 SMNVEV (reference sequence). After removal of 5 bases from V and 4 bases from J, the junction contained 3 bases not matched to a gene. The CDR3 bases are TGTGCCAGCAGTCGACAGGGGTTTAATGAAAAACTGTTTTTT. Its translation is CASSRQGFNEKLFF.

As regards this clonotype: Sequence at one end of the junction differs from germline and may be a read error. For the CDR3, the DNA is TGTGCCAGCGGCTTAGTGTCCGGGGGGGGTAAAAACATTCAGTACTTC. Amino acids: CASGLVSGGGKNIQYF. The chain uses TRBV7-8 and TRBJ2-4; 8 bases map to TRBD2. The CDR3 spans 16 residues. Germline values: CDR1 SGHVS, CDR2 FQNEAQ.

The V gene is TRBV5-1, the J gene TRBJ1-1; 7 nucleotides align to TRBD1. CDR3 length: 14 amino acids. Germline V CDR1 and CDR2: SGHRS, YFSETQ. After removal of 5 bases from V and 1 base from J, the junction contained 5 bases not matched to a gene. DNA for the CDR3: TGCGCCAGCAGAGCCGGGACAGCGAACACTGAAGCTTTCTTT. Its translation: CASRAGTANTEAFF.

The chain employs TRBV27 and TRBJ2-3; the D gene is possibly TRBD2 (5 bases). The CDR3 sequence is 16 residues long. From germline, CDR1 is MNHEY and CDR2 SMNVEV (reference sequence). Deletions cut 1 base from V and 0 bases from J, with 11 bases between. In DNA form, the CDR3 reads TGTGCCAGCAGTTTATACCGGGGAACTAGCACAGATACGCAGTATTTT. Its translation: CASSLYRGTSTDTQYF.

The rearrangement uses TRBV2 and TRBJ1-6; possible D gene TRBD1, 6 bases. V dropped 6 bases and J dropped 7 bases, with 16 bases sitting between them. This CDR3 region has 15 residues. Looked up from germline, CDR1 is SNHLY and CDR2 is FYNNEI. The CDR3 spells CASRSNRAGNSPLHF. DNA for the CDR3: TGTGCCAGCAGGTCAAACAGGGCTGGAAATTCACCCCTCCACTTT.

This clonotype was counted between two and nine times. This chain links TRBV6-1 with TRBJ1-6; D not resolved. Per germline, CDR1 MNHNS and CDR2 SASEGT. CDR3 length: 13 amino acids. The germline V and J ends were trimmed by 4 bases and 7 bases, with 8 bases remaining between them. This CDR3 is CASSVARNSPLHF. The CDR3 DNA follows: TGTGCCAGCAGTGTAGCACGCAATTCACCCCTCCACTTT.

V and J are TRBV11-2 and TRBJ2-3; D gene unclear. Germline loops: CDR1 SGHAT, CDR2 FQNNGV. The CDR3 runs to 16 residues. V was cut by 0 bases and J by 0 bases, with 10 bases left in between. CDR3 loop: CASSLDRMGSTDTQYF. CDR3 nucleotides: TGTGCCAGCAGCTTAGATAGGATGGGTAGCACAGATACGCAGTATTTT.

This clonotype was observed a few times. The chain joins TRBV12-3 or TRBV12-4 to TRBJ2-1; 7 bases are shared with TRBD2. The V gene end was trimmed by 3 bases and the J gene end by 3 bases; junction bases not matched to a gene: 5. The CDR3 totals 15 residues. The CDR3 loop reads CASSFAGEGYNEQFF. CDR3 bases: TGTGCCAGCAGTTTTGCGGGAGAGGGCTACAATGAGCAGTTCTTC.

This clonotype was seen a handful of times. The chain joins TRBV7-2 to TRBJ1-1; D gene uncertain. In germline, CDR1 is SGHTA, CDR2 FQGNSA. This CDR3 has 14 amino acids. V was trimmed by 5 bases and J by 3 bases, leaving 13 bases between them. CDR3 DNA sequence: TGTGCCAGCAGCCCGACCCAAGGATACACTGAAGCTTTCTTT. Its translation is CASSPTQGYTEAFF.

The rearrangement joins TRBV2 to TRBJ2-2, with TRBD1 identical over 7 bases. CDR3 length equals 15 residues. Losses at the gene ends were 8 bases for V and 5 bases for J; bases not matched to a gene: 11. Germline V CDR1 and CDR2: SNHLY, FYNNEI. CDR3 bases: TGTGCCAGCCGACCCAGGGGGACGGGTACCGGGGAGCTGTTTTTT. It is translated as CASRPRGTGTGELFF.

This chain links TRBV20-1 with TRBJ2-2, with a weak D call TRBD1 (5 bases). V lost 6 bases and J 6 bases, leaving 23 bases between the germline ends. This CDR3 spans 16 amino acids. Germline values: CDR1 DFQATT, CDR2 SNEGSKA (reference sequence). As DNA, the CDR3 is TGCAGTGCACTTACTGGGCAGGGTCAACCCGCCGGGGAGCTGTTTTTT. It yields the protein CSALTGQGQPAGELFF.

This clonotype was detected a few times. This chain uses TRBV12-3 or TRBV12-4 with TRBJ1-1; D may be TRBD1 (6 bases). Trimming cost V 0 bases and J 6 bases, with 14 bases left between them. CDR3 length: 15 residues. The CDR3: CASSLASLGGPEAFF. The CDR3 DNA follows: TGTGCCAGCAGTTTAGCGTCCCTAGGGGGGCCTGAAGCTTTCTTT.

The chain couples TRBV7-2 to TRBJ2-2; D unclear. The germline V gene encodes CDR1 SGHTA and CDR2 FQGNSA. The V end lost 7 bases, the J end lost 1 base, and 7 bases lay between the germline ends. This CDR3 has 13 amino acids. The CDR3 loop is CASTPKNTGELFF. The CDR3 nucleotides read TGTGCCAGCACCCCCAAGAACACCGGGGAGCTGTTTTTT.

The chain uses TRBV20-1 and TRBJ2-3; 11 bases fit TRBD1. This CDR3 has 18 amino acids. The junction had 14 bases not matched to a gene; V was cut back by 0 bases and J by 6 bases. The germline V gene has CDR1 DFQATT and CDR2 SNEGSKA (reference sequence). CDR3 protein: CSARDVIGQGALEDTQYF. The CDR3 DNA reads as TGCAGTGCTAGAGATGTAATTGGACAGGGGGCATTGGAGGATACGCAGTATTTT.

The CDR3 here is CASRKGRMQETQYF. The CDR3 nucleotides are TGTGCCAGCAGGAAAGGACGGATGCAAGAGACCCAGTACTTC. This chain connects TRBV2 to TRBJ2-5, with unresolved D. V was cut by 6 bases and J by 2 bases, with 13 bases left in between. The CDR3 is made up of 14 amino acids. The germline gives CDR1 SNHLY, CDR2 FYNNEI.

The chain recombines TRBV20-1 with TRBJ1-1, with D hard to call. The germline V gene encodes CDR1 DFQATT and CDR2 SNEGSKA (reference sequence). V gave up 6 bases and J gave up 0 bases, with 8 bases separating them. The CDR3 sequence is 12 residues long. The CDR3 DNA follows: TGCAGTGCAGGAAGATTGAACACTGAAGCTTTCTTT. Residues: CSAGRLNTEAFF.

This clonotype was found a few times. The chain couples TRBV20-1 to TRBJ1-5; D not certain. Deletions cut 2 bases from V and 2 bases from J, with 13 bases between. Germline values: CDR1 DFQATT, CDR2 SNEGSKA (reference sequence). This CDR3 is 15 amino acids long. This CDR3 reads CSARPSFGGNQPQHF. As DNA, the CDR3 is TGCAGTGCTAGACCCTCATTCGGGGGCAATCAGCCCCAGCATTTT.

The V gene is TRBV5-4, the J gene TRBJ1-1, with 7 bases fitting TRBD1. This CDR3 has 18 residues. The V gene's germline CDR1 is SGHNT and CDR2 YYREEE (reference sequence). With V trimmed by 0 bases and J by 2 bases, 13 bases remained unmatched. The CDR3 nucleotides are TGTGCCAGCAGCTTGGAAATAGGGGGCCCGACCTTCAACACTGAAGCTTTCTTT. Amino acids: CASSLEIGGPTFNTEAFF.